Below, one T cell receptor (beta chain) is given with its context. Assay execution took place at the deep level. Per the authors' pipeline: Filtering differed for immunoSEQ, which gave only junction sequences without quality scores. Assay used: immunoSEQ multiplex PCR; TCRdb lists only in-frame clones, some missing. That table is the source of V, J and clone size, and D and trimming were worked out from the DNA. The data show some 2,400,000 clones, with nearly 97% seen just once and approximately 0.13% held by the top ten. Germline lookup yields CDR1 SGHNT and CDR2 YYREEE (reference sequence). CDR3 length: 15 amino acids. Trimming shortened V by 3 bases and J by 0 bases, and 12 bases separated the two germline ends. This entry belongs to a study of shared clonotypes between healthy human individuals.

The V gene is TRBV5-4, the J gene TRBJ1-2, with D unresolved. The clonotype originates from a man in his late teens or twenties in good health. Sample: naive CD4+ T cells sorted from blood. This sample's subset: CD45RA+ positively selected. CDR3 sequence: CASSSQKRANYGYTF. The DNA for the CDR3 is TGTGCCAGCAGCTCCCAGAAGAGGGCTAACTATGGCTACACCTTC.